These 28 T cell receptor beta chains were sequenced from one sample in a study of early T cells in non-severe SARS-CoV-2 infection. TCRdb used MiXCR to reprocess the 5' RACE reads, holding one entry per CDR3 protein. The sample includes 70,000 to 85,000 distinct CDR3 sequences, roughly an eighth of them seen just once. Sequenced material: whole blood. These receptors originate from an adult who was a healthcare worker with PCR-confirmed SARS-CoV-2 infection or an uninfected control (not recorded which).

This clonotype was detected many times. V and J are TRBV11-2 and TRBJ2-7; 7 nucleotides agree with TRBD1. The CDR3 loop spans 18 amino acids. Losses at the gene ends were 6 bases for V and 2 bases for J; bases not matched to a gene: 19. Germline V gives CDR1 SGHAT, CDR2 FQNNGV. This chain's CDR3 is CASSPVARRTGQTYEQYF. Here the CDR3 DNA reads TGTGCCAGCAGTCCAGTAGCCCGCCGCACGGGACAGACCTACGAGCAGTACTTC.

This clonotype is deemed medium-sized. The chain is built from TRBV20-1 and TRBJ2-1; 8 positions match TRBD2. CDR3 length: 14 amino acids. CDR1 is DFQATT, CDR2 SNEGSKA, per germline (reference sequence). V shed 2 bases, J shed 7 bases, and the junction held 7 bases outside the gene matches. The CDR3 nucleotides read TGCAGTGCTAGATCGGTCGGGAGGGGAAATGAGCAGTTCTTC. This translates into CSARSVGRGNEQFF.

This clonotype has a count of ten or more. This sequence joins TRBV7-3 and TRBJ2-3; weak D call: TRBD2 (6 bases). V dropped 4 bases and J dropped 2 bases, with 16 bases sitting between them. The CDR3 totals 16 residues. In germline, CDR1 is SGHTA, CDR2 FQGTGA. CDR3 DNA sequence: TGTGCCAGCAGCTCCGGGACTTCGTCTGACACAGATACGCAGTATTTT. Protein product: CASSSGTSSDTDTQYF.

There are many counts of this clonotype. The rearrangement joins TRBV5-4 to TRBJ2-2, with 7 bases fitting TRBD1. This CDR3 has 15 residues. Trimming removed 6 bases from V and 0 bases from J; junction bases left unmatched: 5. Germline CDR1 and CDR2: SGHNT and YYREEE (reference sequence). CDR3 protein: CASTSGQTNTGELFF. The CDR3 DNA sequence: TGTGCCAGCACATCGGGACAGACGAACACCGGGGAGCTGTTTTTT.

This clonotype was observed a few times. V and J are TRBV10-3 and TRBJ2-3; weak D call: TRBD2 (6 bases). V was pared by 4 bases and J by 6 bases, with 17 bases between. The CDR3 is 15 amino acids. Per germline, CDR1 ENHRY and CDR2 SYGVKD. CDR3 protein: CAISVSVGGTDTQYF. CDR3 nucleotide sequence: TGTGCCATCAGTGTATCGGTCGGAGGGACCGATACGCAGTATTTT.

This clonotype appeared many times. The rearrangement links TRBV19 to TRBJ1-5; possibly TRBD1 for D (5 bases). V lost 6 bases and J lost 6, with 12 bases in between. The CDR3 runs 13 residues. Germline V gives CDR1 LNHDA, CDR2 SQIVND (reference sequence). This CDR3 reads CASSFTTGQPQHF. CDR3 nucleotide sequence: TGTGCCAGTAGCTTTACTACAGGTCAGCCCCAGCATTTT.

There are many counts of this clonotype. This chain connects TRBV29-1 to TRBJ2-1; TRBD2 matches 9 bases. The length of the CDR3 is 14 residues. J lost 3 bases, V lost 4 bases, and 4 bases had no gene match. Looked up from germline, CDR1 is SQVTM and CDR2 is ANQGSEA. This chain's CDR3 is CSVGASGIYNEQFF. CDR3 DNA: TGCAGCGTTGGTGCTAGCGGGATCTACAATGAGCAGTTCTTC.

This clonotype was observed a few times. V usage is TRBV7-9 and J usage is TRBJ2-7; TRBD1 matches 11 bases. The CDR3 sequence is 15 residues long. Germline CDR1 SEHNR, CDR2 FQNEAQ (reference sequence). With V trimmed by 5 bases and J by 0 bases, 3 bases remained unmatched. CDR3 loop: CASSPGTGGSYEQYF. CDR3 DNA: TGTGCCAGCAGCCCCGGGACAGGGGGCTCCTACGAGCAGTACTTC. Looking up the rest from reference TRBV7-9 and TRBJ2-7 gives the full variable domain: DTGVSQNPRHKITKRGQNVTFRCDPISEHNRLYWYRQTLGQGPEFLTYFQNEAQLEKSRLLSDRFSAERPKGSFSTLEIQRTEQGDSAMYLCASSPGTGGSYEQYFGPGTRLTVT.

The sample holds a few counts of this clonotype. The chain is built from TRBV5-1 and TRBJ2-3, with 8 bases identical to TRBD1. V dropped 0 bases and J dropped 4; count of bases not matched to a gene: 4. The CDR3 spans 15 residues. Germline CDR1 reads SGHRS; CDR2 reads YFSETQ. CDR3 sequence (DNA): TGCGCCAGCAGCTTGGATGGACAGGGCCCAGATACGCAGTATTTT. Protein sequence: CASSLDGQGPDTQYF. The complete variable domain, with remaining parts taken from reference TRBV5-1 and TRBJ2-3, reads KAGVTQTPRYLIKTRGQQVTLSCSPISGHRSVSWYQQTPGQGLQFLFEYFSETQRNKGNFPGRFSGRQFSNSRSEMNVSTLELGDSALYLCASSLDGQGPDTQYFGPGTRLTVL.

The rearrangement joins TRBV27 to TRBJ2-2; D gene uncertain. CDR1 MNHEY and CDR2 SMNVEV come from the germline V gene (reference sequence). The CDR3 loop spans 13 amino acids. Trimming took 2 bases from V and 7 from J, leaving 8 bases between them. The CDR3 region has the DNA TGTGCCAGCAGTTTACAAGGCTTCGGGGAGCTGTTTTTT. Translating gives CASSLQGFGELFF.

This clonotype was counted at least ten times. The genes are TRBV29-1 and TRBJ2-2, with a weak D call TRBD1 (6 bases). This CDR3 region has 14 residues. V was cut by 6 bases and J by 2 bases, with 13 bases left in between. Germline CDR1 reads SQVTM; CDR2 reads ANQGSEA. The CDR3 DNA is TGCAGCGTGGTGACAGGATTAAACACCGGGGAGCTGTTTTTT. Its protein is CSVVTGLNTGELFF.

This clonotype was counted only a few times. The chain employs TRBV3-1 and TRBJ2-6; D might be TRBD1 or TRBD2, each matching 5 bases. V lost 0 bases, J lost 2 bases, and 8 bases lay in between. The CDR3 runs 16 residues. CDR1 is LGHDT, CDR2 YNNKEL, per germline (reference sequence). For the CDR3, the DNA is TGTGCCAGCAGCCAAGATGAGGGGACTGGGGCCAACGTCCTGACTTTC. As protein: CASSQDEGTGANVLTF.

CDR3 DNA sequence: TGTGCCAGCAGCACGGACAGGGGGTTCAGCGCGGCGAACACTGAAGCTTTCTTT. It encodes CASSTDRGFSAANTEAFF. The genes are TRBV7-9 and TRBJ1-1; 10 bases fit TRBD1. Germline values: CDR1 SEHNR, CDR2 FQNEAQ (reference sequence). CDR3 length: 18 amino acids. V shed 5 bases and J 1 base; nucleotides not matched to a gene: 13.

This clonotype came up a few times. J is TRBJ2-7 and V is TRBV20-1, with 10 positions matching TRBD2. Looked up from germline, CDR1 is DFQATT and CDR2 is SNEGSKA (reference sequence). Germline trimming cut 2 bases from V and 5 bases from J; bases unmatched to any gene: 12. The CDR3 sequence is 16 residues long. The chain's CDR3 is CSARIRVAGGGHEQYF. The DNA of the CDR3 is TGCAGTGCTAGAATACGAGTAGCGGGAGGAGGCCACGAGCAGTACTTC.

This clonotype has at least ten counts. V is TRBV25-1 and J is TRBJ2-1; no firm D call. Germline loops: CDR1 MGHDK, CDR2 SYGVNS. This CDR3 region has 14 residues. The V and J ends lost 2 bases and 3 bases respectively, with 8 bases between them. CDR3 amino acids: CASSEALNYNEQFF. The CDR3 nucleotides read TGTGCCAGCAGTGAAGCTCTAAACTACAATGAGCAGTTCTTC.

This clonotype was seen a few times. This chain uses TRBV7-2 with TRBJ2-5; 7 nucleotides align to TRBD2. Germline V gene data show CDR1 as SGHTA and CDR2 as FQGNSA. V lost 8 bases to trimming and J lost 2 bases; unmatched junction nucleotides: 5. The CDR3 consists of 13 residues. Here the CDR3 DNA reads TGTGCCAGCTCTCGCGGGGGTCAAGAGACCCAGTACTTC. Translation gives CASSRGGQETQYF.

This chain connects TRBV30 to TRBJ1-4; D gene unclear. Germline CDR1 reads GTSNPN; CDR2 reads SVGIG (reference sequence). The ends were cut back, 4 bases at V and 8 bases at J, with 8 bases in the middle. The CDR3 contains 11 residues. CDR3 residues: CAWNWEEKLFF. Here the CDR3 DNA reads TGTGCCTGGAATTGGGAAGAAAAACTGTTTTTT.

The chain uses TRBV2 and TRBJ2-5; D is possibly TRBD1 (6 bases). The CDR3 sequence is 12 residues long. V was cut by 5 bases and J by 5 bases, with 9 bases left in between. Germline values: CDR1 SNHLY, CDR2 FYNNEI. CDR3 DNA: TGTGCCAGCAGTTGGGACAAGGAGACCCAGTACTTC. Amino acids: CASSWDKETQYF.

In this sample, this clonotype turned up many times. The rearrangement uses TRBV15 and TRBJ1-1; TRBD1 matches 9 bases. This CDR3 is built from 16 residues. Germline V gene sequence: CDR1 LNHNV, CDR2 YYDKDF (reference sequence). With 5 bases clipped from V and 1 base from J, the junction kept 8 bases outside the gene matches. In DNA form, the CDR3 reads TGTGCCACCAGCTCCCCGGACAGGGGAGGGAACACTGAAGCTTTCTTT. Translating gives CATSSPDRGGNTEAFF.

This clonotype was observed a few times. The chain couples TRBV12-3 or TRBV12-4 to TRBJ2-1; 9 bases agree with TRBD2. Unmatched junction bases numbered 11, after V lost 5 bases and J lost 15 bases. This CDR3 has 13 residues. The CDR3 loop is CASSKASGTRGFF. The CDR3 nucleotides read TGTGCCAGCAGTAAGGCTAGCGGGACCCGCGGGTTCTTC.

The CDR3 nucleotides are TGCAGTGCTGCCGGGACAGGGGGTCCAGATACGCAGTATTTT. Its translation: CSAAGTGGPDTQYF. The rearrangement links TRBV20-1 to TRBJ2-3, with 11 bases fitting TRBD1. This CDR3 has 14 amino acids. J was trimmed by 4 bases and V by 5 bases; bases with no gene match: 5. Looked up from germline, CDR1 is DFQATT and CDR2 is SNEGSKA (reference sequence).

The CDR3 loop is CASSSRQGNSPLHF. The DNA of the CDR3 is TGTGCCAGCAGCTCACGACAGGGGAATTCACCCCTCCACTTT. The chain joins TRBV7-9 to TRBJ1-6; TRBD1 aligns across 8 bases. Germline values: CDR1 SEHNR, CDR2 FQNEAQ (reference sequence). Losses at the gene ends were 4 bases for V and 7 bases for J; bases not matched to a gene: 3. The CDR3 covers 14 residues.

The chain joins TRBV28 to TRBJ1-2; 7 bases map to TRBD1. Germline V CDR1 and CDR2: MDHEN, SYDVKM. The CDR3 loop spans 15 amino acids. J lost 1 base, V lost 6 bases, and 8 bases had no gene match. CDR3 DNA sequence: TGTGCCAGCAGGCTTACAGGGGATTTTAACTATGGCTACACCTTC. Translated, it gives CASRLTGDFNYGYTF.

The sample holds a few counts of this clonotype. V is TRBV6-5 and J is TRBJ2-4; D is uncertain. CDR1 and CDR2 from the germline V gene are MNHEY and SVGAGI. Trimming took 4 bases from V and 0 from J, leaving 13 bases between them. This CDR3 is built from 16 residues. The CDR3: CASSSRTGLAKNIQYF. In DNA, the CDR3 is TGTGCCAGCAGTTCCCGGACCGGTCTAGCCAAAAACATTCAGTACTTC.

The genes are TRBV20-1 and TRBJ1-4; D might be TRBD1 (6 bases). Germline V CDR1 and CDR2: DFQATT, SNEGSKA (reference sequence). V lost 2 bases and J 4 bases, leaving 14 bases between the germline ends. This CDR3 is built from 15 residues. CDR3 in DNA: TGCAGTGCTAGACGTTCGGGGGGCGTTAATGAAAAACTGTTTTTT. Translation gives CSARRSGGVNEKLFF.

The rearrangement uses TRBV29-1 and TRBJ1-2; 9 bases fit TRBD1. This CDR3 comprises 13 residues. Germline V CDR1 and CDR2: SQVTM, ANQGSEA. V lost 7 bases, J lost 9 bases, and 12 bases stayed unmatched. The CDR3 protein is CSGMTGGMDSYTF. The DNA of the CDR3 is TGCAGCGGTATGACAGGGGGAATGGATAGCTACACCTTC.

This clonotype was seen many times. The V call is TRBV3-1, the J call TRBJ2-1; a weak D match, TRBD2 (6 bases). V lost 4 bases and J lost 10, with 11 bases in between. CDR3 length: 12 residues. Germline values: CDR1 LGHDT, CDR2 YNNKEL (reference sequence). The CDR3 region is CASSRGLGEQFF. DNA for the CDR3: TGTGCCAGCAGCCGGGGACTTGGCGAGCAGTTCTTC.

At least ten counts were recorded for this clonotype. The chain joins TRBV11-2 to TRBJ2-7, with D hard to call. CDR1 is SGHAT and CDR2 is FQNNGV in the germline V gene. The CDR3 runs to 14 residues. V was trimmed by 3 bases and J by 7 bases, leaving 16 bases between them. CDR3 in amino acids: CASSLDPGMNEQYF. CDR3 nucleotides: TGTGCCAGCAGCTTGGACCCGGGTATGAATGAGCAGTACTTC.